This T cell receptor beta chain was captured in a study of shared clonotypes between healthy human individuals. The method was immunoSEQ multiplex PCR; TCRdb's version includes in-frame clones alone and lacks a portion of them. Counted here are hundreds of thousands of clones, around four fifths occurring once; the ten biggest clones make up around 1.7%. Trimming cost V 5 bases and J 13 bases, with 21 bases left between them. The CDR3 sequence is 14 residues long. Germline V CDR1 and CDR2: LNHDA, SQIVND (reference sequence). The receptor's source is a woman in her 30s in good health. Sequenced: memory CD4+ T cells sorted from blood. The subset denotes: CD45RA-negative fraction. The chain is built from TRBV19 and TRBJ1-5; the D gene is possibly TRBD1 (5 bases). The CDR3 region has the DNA TGTGCCAGTAGTCCTGGAATGCAGGGACTGACGCAGCATTTT. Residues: CASSPGMQGLTQHF. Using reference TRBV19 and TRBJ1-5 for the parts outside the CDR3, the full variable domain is DGGITQSPKYLFRKEGQNVTLSCEQNLNHDAMYWYRQDPGQGLRLIYYSQIVNDFQKGDIAEGYSVSREKKESFPLTVTSAQKNPTAFYLCASSPGMQGLTQHFGDGTRLSIL.